Listed here are 5 T cell receptor beta chains from one sample, sequenced in a study of CXCR3-negative and CXCR3-positive naive CD8 T cells. It was by 5' RACE with UMI labels that the TRB cDNA libraries were prepared. No DNA is given; TCRdb re-called the 5' RACE reads and lists each CDR3 protein once. This sample's table reports around 50,000 distinct CDR3 sequences. The sample taken for sequencing was memory CD8+ T cells from blood. The source is a human donor in good health. Some clones in this sample may be carry-over from other donors' samples.

This chain's CDR3 is CSVVVAGGGETQYF. V is TRBV29-1 and J is TRBJ2-5; TCRdb's assignment of TRBD2 cannot be checked, as there is no DNA. Germline CDR1 is SQVTM and CDR2 is ANQGSEA. The CDR3 consists of 14 residues.

The chain's CDR3 is CASSPRGLAGGTYQETQYF. V usage is TRBV7-9 and J usage is TRBJ2-5; TCRdb selects TRBD2, and the lack of DNA leaves this call unchecked. The germline gives CDR1 SEHNR, CDR2 FQNEAQ (reference sequence). The CDR3 is made up of 19 amino acids.

This chain connects TRBV7-9 to TRBJ2-7. CDR1 SEHNR and CDR2 FQNEAQ come from the germline V gene (reference sequence). The CDR3 totals 14 residues. CDR3: CASSHGPTHYEQYF.

V and J are TRBV29-1 and TRBJ2-2; TCRdb reports TRBD1, a call that lacks DNA to check it against. The CDR3 totals 14 residues. Germline CDR1 and CDR2: SQVTM and ANQGSEA. This CDR3 is CSVSEQGATGELFF.

The gene calls are TRBV29-1 and TRBJ2-2; TCRdb gives TRBD2 as the D gene, but with no DNA this cannot be confirmed. Looked up from germline, CDR1 is SQVTM and CDR2 is ANQGSEA. This CDR3 is 15 amino acids long. This chain's CDR3 is CSVEKAGTNTGELFF.